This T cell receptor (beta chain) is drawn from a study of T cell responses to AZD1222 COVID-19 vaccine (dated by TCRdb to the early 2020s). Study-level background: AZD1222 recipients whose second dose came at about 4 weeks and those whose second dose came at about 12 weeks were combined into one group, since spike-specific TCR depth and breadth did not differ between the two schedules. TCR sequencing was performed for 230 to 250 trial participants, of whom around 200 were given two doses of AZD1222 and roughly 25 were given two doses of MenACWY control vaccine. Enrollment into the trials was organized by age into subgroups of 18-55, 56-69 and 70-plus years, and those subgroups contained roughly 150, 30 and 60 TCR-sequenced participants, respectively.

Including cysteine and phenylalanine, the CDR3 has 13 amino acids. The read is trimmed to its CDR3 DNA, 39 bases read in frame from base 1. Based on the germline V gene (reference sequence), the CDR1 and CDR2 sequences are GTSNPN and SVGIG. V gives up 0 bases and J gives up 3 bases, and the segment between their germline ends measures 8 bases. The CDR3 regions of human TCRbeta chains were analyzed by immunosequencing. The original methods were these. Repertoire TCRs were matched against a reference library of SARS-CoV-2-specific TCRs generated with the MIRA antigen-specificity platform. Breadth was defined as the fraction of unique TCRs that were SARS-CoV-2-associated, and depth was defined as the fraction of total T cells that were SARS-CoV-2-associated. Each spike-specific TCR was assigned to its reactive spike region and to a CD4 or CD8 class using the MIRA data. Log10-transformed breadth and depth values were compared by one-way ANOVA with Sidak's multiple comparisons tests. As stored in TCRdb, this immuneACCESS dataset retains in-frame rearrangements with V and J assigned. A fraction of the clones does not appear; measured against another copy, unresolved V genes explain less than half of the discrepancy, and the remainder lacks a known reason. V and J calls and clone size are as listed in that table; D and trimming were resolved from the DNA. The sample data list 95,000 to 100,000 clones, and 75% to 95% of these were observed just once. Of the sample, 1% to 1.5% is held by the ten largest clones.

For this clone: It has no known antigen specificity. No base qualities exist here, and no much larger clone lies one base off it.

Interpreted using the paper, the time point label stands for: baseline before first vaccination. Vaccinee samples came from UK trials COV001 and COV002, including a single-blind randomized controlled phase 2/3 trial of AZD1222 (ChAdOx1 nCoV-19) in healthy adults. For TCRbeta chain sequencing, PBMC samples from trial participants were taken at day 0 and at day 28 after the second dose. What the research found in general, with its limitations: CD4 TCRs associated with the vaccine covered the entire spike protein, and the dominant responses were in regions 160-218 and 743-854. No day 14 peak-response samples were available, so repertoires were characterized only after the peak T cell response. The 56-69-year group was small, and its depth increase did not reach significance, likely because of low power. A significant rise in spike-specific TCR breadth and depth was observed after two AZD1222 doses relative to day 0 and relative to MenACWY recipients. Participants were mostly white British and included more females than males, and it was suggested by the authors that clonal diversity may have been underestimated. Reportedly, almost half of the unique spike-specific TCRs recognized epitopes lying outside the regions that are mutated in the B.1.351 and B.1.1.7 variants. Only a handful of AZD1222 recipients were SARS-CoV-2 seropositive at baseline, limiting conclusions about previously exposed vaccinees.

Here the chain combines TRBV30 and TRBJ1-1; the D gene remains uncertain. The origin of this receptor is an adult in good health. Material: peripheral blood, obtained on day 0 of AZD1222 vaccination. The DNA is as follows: TGTGCCTGGAGTGTAAAGAGTGACACTGAAGCTTTCTTT. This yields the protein CAWSVKSDTEAFF.